This T cell receptor beta chain derives from a study of T cell changes during pregnancy in multiple sclerosis. Using immunoSEQ multiplex PCR, the repertoire was profiled, and TCRdb retains in-frame clones only, with some absent. The sample holds more than 85,000 clones; around 90% are singletons and the top ten take under 1.5%. The TCR was taken from a female donor with multiple sclerosis, enrolled in a pregnancy study. The input for sequencing was peripheral blood, taken in the second trimester of pregnancy.

CDR3 residues: CASSPPGRHTGELFF. The CDR3 DNA sequence: TGCGCCAGCAGCCCCCCGGGAAGGCACACCGGGGAGCTGTTTTTT. The genes are TRBV5-1 and TRBJ2-2, with D maybe TRBD2 (5 bases). V gave up 4 bases and J gave up 3 bases, with 13 bases separating them. Germline lookup yields CDR1 SGHRS and CDR2 YFSETQ. The CDR3 runs 15 residues.